Below, 5 T cell receptor beta chains from the same sample are listed, as sequenced in a study of beta chain features in type 1 diabetes. Notes on the study in general: Type 1 diabetes patients had TCRB CDR3s that were shorter (moderately but significantly so) in all four CD4+ subsets.

Which antigens these TCRs recognize remains unknown. The entirety of the isolated RNA underwent reverse transcription, so expressed TCRB transcripts were sequenced. Profiling relied on immunoSEQ multiplex PCR, and the TCRdb table lists in-frame clones only, not all of them. The sample shows approximately 270,000 clones, over 11% of them seen only once. Source material: naive CD4+ T cells from blood. The receptors were sampled from a man younger than 45 with type 1 diabetes.

Concerning this clone itself: One junction end does not reproduce the germline sequence, and a read error may be involved. The chain combines TRBV4-3 with TRBJ1-2, with D uncertain. Germline V gene sequence: CDR1 LGHNA, CDR2 YSLEER. This CDR3 is built from 15 residues. The CDR3, as DNA: TGCGCCAGCAGCCAAGAACTCGATCCTAAATATGGCTACACCTTC. Amino acid sequence: CASSQELDPKYGYTF.

The chain couples TRBV7-8 to TRBJ1-5; no definite D call. The CDR3 is 14 amino acids. The V gene lost 5 bases and the J gene lost 8 bases, with 16 bases spanning the gap. The germline V gene encodes CDR1 SGHVS and CDR2 FQNEAQ. The CDR3 is CASSPGNGWEPQHF. CDR3 DNA sequence: TGTGCCAGCAGCCCCGGGAACGGGTGGGAGCCCCAGCATTTT.

There are a few counts of this clone. The rearrangement uses TRBV4-1 and TRBJ1-2; TRBD1 matches at 7 bases. CDR1 and CDR2 (germline): MGHRA, YSYEKL. V trimming: 1 base; J trimming: 0 bases; junction bases outside the gene matches: 8. The CDR3 has 17 amino acids. The CDR3, as DNA: TGCGCCAGCAGCCAAGTGGCCCCGGGGACAGCTAACTATGGCTACACCTTC. Protein sequence: CASSQVAPGTANYGYTF.

CDR3 amino acids: CASRGSGQGFTDTQYF. The CDR3 DNA reads TGTGCCAGCAGGGGGTCGGGACAGGGTTTTACAGATACGCAGTATTTT. The V call is TRBV28, the J call TRBJ2-3; 9 positions agree with TRBD1. The germline gives CDR1 MDHEN, CDR2 SYDVKM. V lost 6 bases, J lost 3 bases, and 10 bases stayed unmatched. This CDR3 comprises 16 residues. Using reference TRBV28 and TRBJ2-3 for the parts outside the CDR3, the full variable domain is DVKVTQSSRYLVKRTGEKVFLECVQDMDHENMFWYRQDPGLGLRLIYFSYDVKMKEKGDIPEGYSVSREKKERFSLILESASTNQTSMYLCASRGSGQGFTDTQYFGPGTRLTVL.

This clone has a handful of counts. The chain has TRBV5-1 and TRBJ2-2, with 7 bases lining up with TRBD2. V was clipped by 0 bases and J by 1 base; unmatched bases: 3. Looked up from germline, CDR1 is SGHRS and CDR2 is YFSETQ. The CDR3 contains 16 residues. The CDR3 sequence is CASSLVERENTGELFF. The CDR3, as DNA: TGCGCCAGCAGCTTGGTCGAGCGGGAGAACACCGGGGAGCTGTTTTTT.